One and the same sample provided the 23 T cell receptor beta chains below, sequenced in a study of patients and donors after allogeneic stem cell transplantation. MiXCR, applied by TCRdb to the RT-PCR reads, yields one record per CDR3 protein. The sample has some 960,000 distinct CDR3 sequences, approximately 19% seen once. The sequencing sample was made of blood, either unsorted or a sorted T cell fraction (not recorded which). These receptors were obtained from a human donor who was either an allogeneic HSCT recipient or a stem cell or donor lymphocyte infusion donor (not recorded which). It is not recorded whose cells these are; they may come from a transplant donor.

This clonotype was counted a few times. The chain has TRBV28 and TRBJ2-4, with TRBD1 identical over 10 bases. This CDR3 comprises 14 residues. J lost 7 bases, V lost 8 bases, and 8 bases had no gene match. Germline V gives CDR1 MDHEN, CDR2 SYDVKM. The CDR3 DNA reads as TGTGCCAGCGCCCCGGGACAGGGGAGGAACATTCAGTACTTC. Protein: CASAPGQGRNIQYF.

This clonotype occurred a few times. This CDR3 is CSAHKSGANVLTF. CDR3 coding DNA: TGCAGTGCTCACAAATCTGGGGCCAACGTCCTGACTTTC. This chain links TRBV20-1 with TRBJ2-6, with no clear D. The germline V gene has CDR1 DFQATT and CDR2 SNEGSKA (reference sequence). CDR3 length: 13 residues. Trimming left V 5 bases short and J 1 base short, with 6 bases between.

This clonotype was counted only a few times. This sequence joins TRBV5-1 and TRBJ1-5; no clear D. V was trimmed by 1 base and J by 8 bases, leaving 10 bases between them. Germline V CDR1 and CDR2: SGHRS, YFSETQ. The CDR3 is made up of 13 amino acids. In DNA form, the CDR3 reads TGCGCCAGCAGCTTGAGCGGGCCGGAGCCCCAGCATTTT. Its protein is CASSLSGPEPQHF.

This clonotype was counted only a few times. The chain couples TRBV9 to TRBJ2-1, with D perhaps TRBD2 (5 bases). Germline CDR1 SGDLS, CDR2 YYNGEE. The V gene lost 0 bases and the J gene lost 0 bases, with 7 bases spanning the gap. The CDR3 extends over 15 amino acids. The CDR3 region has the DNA TGTGCCAGCAGCGTAGAGGAGGCCTCCTACAATGAGCAGTTCTTC. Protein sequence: CASSVEEASYNEQFF.

The CDR3 spells CASSYPGEKLFF. The CDR3 DNA reads TGTGCCAGCAGTTACCCGGGGGAAAAACTGTTTTTT. This chain links TRBV6-6 with TRBJ1-4; D not resolved. V lost 2 bases to trimming and J lost 8 bases, with 6 bases between them. The CDR3 consists of 12 residues. Germline V gives CDR1 MNHNY, CDR2 SVGAGI (reference sequence).

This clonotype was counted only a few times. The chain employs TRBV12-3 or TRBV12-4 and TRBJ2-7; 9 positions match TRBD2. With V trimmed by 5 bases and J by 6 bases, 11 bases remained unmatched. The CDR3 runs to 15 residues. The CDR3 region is CASSPILAGWVEQYF. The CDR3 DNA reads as TGTGCCAGCAGTCCGATACTAGCGGGCTGGGTCGAGCAGTACTTC.

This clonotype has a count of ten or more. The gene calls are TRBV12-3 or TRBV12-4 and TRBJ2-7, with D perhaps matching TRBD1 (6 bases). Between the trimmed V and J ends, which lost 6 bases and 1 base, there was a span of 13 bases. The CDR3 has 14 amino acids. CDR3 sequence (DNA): TGTGCCAGCAGATCCCAGACAGGTTCCTACGAGCAGTACTTC. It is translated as CASRSQTGSYEQYF.

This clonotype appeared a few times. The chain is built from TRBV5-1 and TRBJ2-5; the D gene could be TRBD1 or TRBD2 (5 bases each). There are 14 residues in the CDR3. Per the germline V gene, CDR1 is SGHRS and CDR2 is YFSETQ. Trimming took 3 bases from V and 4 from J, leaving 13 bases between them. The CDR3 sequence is CASSSGPNGETQYF. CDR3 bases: TGCGCCAGCAGCTCGGGACCCAACGGAGAGACCCAGTACTTC.

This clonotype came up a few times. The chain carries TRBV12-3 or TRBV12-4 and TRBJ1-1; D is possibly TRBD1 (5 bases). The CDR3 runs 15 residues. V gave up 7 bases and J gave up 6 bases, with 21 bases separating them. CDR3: CASNLFGTQRAEAFF. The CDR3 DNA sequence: TGTGCCAGCAACCTATTTGGGACCCAAAGGGCTGAAGCTTTCTTT.

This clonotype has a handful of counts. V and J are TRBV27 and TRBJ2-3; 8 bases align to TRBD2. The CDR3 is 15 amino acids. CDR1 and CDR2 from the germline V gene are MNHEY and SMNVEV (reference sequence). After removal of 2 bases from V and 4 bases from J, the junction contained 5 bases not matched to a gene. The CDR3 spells CASSLSASGPDTQYF. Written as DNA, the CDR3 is TGTGCCAGCAGTTTAAGCGCTAGCGGGCCAGATACGCAGTATTTT.

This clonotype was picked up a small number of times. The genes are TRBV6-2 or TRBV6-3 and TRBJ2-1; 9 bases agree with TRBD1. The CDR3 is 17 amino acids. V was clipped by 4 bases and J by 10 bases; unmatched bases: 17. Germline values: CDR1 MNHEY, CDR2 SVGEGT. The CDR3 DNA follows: TGTGCCAGCAGTTTAGGATCCAGGGACAGGGCACCCCGAGAGCAGTTCTTC. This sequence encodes CASSLGSRDRAPREQFF.

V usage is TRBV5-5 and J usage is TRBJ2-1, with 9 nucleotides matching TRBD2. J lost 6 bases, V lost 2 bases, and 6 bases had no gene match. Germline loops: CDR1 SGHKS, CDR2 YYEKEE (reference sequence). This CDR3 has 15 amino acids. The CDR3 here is CASSFLAGDSNEQFF. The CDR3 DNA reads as TGTGCCAGCAGCTTCTTAGCGGGGGATTCCAATGAGCAGTTCTTC.

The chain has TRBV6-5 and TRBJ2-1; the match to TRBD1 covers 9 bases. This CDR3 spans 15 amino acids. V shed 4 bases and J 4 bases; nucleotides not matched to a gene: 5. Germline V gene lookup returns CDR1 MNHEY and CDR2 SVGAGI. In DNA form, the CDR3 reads TGTGCCAGCAGTTCAGGGACAGGGAGGTACAATGAGCAGTTCTTC. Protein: CASSSGTGRYNEQFF.

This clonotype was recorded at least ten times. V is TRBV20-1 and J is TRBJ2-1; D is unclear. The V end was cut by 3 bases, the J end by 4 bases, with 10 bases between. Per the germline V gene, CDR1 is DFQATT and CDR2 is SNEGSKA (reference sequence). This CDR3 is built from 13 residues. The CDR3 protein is CSARRDWYNEQFF. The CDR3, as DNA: TGCAGTGCTAGGCGTGACTGGTACAATGAGCAGTTCTTC.

The CDR3 spells CASSLNSGTGQGALHF. The CDR3 bases are TGTGCCAGCAGCTTAAATTCCGGGACAGGCCAAGGGGCCCTCCACTTT. V is TRBV7-2 and J is TRBJ1-6; 8 bases are shared with TRBD1. J gave up 14 bases and V 2 bases, and 14 bases lay outside the gene matches. CDR3 size: 16 residues. Germline V gene lookup returns CDR1 SGHTA and CDR2 FQGNSA. The full variable domain, its missing parts supplied by reference TRBV7-2 and TRBJ1-6, is GAGVSQSPSNKVTEKGKDVELRCDPISGHTALYWYRQSLGQGLEFLIYFQGNSAPDKSGLPSDRFSAERTGGSVSTLTIQRTQQEDSAVYLCASSLNSGTGQGALHFGNGTRLTVT.

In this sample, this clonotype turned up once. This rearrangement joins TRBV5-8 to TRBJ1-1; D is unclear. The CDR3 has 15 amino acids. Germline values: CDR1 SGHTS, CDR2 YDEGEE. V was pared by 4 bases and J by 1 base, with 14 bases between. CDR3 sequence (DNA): TGTGCCAGCAGCAGGGAGGCCAGAGGGAACACTGAAGCTTTCTTT. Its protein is CASSREARGNTEAFF.

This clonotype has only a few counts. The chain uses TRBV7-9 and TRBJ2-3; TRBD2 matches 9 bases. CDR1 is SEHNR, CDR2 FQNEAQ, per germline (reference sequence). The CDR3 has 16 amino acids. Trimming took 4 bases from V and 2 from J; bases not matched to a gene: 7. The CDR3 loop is CASSSSAGGFTDTQYF. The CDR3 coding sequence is TGTGCCAGCAGCTCTTCAGCGGGGGGTTTCACAGATACGCAGTATTTT.

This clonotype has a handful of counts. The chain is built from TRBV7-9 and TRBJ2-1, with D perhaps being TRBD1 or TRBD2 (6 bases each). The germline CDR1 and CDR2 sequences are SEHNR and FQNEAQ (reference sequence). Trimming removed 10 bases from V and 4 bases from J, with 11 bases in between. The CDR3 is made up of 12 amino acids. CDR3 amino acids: CATTGTYNEQFF. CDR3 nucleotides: TGTGCCACCACAGGGACTTACAATGAGCAGTTCTTC.

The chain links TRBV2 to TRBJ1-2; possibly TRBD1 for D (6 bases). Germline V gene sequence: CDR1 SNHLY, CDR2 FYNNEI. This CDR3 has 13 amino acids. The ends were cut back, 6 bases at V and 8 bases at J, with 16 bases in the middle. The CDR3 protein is CASRNGTYDGYTF. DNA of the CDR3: TGTGCCAGCAGAAACGGGACATACGACGGCTACACCTTC.

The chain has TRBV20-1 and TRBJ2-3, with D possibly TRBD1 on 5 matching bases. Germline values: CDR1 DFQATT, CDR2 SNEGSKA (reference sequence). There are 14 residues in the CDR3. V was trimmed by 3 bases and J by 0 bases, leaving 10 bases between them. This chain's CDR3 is CSARSTGSTDTQYF. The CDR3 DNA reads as TGCAGTGCTAGGAGCACAGGAAGCACAGATACGCAGTATTTT.

The DNA of the CDR3 is TGTGCCAGCGCCTCAGGCCGGGGGAGATCAACTAATGAAAAACTGTTTTTT. This encodes CASASGRGRSTNEKLFF. The rearrangement joins TRBV18 to TRBJ1-4, with D possibly TRBD1 on 5 matching bases. The CDR3 is made up of 17 amino acids. Germline lookup yields CDR1 KGHSH and CDR2 LQKENI. V lost 8 bases and J lost 0, with 19 bases in between.

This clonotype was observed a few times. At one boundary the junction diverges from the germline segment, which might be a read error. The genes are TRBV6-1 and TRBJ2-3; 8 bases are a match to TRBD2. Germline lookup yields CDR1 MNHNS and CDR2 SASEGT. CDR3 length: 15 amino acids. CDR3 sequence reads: CASGDWREVTDTQYF. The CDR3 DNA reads TGTGCCAGCGGTGACTGGCGGGAGGTCACAGATACGCAGTATTTT.

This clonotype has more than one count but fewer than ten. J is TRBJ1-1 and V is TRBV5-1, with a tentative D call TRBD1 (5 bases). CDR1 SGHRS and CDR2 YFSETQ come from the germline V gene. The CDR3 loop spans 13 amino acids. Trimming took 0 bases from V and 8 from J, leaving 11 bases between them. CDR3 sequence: CASSLDLWGEAFF. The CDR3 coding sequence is TGCGCCAGCAGCTTGGATCTGTGGGGGGAAGCTTTCTTT. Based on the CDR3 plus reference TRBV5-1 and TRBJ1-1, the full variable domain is KAGVTQTPRYLIKTRGQQVTLSCSPISGHRSVSWYQQTPGQGLQFLFEYFSETQRNKGNFPGRFSGRQFSNSRSEMNVSTLELGDSALYLCASSLDLWGEAFFGQGTRLTVV.